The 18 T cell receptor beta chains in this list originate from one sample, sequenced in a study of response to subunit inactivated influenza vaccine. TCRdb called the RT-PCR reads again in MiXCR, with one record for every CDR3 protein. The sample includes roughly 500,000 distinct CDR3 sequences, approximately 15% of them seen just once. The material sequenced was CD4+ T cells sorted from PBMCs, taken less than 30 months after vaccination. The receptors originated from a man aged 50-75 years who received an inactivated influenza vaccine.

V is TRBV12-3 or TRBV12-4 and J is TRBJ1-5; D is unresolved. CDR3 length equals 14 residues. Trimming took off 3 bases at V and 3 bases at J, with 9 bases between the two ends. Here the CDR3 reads CASSFKGLNQPQHF. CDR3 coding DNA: TGTGCCAGCAGTTTCAAAGGGCTCAATCAGCCCCAGCATTTT.

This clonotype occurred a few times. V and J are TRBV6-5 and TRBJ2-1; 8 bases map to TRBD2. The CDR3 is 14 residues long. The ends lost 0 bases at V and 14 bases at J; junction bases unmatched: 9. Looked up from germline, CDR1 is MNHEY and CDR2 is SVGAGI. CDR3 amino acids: CASSYSTSGAAEFF. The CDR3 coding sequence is TGTGCCAGCAGTTACTCTACTAGCGGAGCAGCAGAGTTCTTC.

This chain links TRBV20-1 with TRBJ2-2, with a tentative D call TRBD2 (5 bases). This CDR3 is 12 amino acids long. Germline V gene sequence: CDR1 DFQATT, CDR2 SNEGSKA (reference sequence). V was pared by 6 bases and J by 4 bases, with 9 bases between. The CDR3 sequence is CSAIGLTGELFF. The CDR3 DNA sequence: TGCAGTGCCATCGGACTCACCGGGGAGCTGTTTTTT.

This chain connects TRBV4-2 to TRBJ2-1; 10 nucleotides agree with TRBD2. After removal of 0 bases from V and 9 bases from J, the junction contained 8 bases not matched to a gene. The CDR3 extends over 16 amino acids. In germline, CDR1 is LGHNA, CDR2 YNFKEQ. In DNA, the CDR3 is TGTGCCAGCAGCCAAGACGGGAGCGGGGGGGCGGTTGAGCAGTTCTTC. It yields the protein CASSQDGSGGAVEQFF.

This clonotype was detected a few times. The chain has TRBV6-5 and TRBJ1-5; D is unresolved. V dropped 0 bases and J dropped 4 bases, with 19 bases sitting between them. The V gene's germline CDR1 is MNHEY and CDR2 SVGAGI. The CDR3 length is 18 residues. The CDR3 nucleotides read TGTGCCAGCAGTTACTCTCCCGGAGGCTCCCTTGGGAATCAGCCCCAGCATTTT. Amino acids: CASSYSPGGSLGNQPQHF.

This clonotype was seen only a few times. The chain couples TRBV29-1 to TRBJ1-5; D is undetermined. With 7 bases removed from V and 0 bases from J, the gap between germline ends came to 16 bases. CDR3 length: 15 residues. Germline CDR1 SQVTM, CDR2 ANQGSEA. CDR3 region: CSAKTIDNSNQPQHF. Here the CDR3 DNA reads TGCAGCGCAAAGACAATCGACAATAGCAATCAGCCCCAGCATTTT.

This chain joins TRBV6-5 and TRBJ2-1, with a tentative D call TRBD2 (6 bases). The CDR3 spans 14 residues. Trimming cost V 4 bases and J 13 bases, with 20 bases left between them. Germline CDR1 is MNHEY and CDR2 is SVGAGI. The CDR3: CASSSAGETRSQFF. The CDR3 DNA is TGTGCCAGCAGTTCCGCCGGGGAGACTAGGAGCCAGTTCTTC.

This chain's CDR3 is CASSHLDRDGGYTF. The CDR3 DNA reads as TGCGCCAGCAGCCATCTCGACAGGGATGGAGGCTACACCTTC. V usage is TRBV4-3 and J usage is TRBJ1-2, with 7 bases that match TRBD1. The CDR3 consists of 14 residues. V lost 3 bases to trimming and J lost 8 bases; unmatched junction nucleotides: 9. Germline lookup yields CDR1 LGHNA and CDR2 YSLEER.

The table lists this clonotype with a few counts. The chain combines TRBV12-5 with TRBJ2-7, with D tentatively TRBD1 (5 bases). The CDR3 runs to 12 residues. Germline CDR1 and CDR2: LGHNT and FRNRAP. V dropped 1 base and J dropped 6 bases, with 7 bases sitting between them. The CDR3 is CASGLATGEQYF. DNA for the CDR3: TGTGCTAGTGGTTTGGCCACAGGCGAGCAGTACTTC.

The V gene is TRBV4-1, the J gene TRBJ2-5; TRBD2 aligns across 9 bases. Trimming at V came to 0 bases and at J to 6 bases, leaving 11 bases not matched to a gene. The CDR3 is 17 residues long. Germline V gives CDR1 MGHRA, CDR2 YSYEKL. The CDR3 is CASSQDPELAGLKTQYF. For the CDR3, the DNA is TGCGCCAGCAGCCAAGATCCGGAACTAGCGGGCTTGAAGACCCAGTACTTC.

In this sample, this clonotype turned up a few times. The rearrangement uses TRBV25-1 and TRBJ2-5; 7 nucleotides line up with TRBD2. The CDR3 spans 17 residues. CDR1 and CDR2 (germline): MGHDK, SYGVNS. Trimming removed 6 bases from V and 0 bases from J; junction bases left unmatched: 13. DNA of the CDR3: TGTGCCAGCAGGCGATCGGGAGCGGGGACTAACCAAGAGACCCAGTACTTC. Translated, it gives CASRRSGAGTNQETQYF. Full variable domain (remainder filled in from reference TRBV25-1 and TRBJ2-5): EADIYQTPRYLVIGTGKKITLECSQTMGHDKMYWYQQDPGMELHLIHYSYGVNSTEKGDLSSESTVSRIRTEHFPLTLESARPSHTSQYLCASRRSGAGTNQETQYFGPGTRLLVL.

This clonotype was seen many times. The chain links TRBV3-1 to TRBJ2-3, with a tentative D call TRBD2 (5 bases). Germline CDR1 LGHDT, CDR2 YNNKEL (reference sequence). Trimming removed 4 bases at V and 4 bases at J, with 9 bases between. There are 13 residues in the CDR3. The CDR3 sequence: CASSPRDADTQYF. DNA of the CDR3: TGTGCCAGCAGCCCCCGGGATGCAGATACGCAGTATTTT.

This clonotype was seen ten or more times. The CDR3 sequence: CASRRLWPGAPKSTDTQYF. In nucleotides, the CDR3 is TGTGCCAGCAGACGGCTATGGCCGGGGGCGCCAAAGTCGACAGATACGCAGTATTTT. The chain has TRBV12-3 or TRBV12-4 and TRBJ2-3; possibly TRBD1 or TRBD2 for D (6 bases each). The CDR3 spans 19 residues. Trimming left V 6 bases short and J 3 bases short, with 28 bases between.

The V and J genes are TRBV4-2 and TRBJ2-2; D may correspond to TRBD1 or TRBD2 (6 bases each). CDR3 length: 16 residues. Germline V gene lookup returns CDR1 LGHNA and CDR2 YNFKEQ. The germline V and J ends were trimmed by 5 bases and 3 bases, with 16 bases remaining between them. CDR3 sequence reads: CASSIRGGRDTGELFF. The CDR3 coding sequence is TGTGCCAGCAGCATAAGAGGGGGGCGGGACACCGGGGAGCTGTTTTTT.

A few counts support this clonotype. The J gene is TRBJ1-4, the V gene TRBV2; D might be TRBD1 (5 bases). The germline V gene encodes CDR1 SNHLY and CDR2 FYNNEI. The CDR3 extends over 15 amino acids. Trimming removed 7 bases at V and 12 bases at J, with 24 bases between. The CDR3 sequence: CASTWGSHPSTELFF. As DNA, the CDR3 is TGTGCCAGCACCTGGGGGTCTCACCCGAGTACGGAACTGTTTTTT.

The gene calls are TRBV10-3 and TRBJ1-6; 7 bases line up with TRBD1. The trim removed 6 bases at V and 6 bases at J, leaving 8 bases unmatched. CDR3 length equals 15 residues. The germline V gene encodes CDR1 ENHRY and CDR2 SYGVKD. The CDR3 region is CAIRYRDSPNSPLHF. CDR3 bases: TGTGCCATCAGATACCGGGACAGCCCTAATTCACCCCTCCACTTT.

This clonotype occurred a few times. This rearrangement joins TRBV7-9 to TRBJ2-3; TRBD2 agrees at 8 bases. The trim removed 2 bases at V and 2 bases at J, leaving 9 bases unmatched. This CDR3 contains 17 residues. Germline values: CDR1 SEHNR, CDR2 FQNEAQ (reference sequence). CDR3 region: CASSLLRGAVDTDTQYF. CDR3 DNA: TGTGCCAGCAGCTTATTGCGGGGGGCCGTGGACACAGATACGCAGTATTTT. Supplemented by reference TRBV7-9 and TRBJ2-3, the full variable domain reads DTGVSQNPRHKITKRGQNVTFRCDPISEHNRLYWYRQTLGQGPEFLTYFQNEAQLEKSRLLSDRFSAERPKGSFSTLEIQRTEQGDSAMYLCASSLLRGAVDTDTQYFGPGTRLTVL.

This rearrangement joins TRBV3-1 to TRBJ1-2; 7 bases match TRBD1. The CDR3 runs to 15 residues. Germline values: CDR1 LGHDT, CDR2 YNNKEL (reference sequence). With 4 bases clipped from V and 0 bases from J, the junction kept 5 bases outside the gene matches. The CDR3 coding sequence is TGTGCCAGCAGCCCTACAGGGGTAGCTAACTATGGCTACACCTTC. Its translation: CASSPTGVANYGYTF.